The 6 T cell receptor beta chains listed next were all sequenced from one sample in a study of metastatic and nonmetastatic thyroid tumors. Among the patients, none had received any treatment before thyroid surgery. TCRdb reassembled clones from the PCR reads with MiXCR. The sample has 14,000 or so clones; 32% are singletons. Sequences were obtained from tumor tissue. Every receptor here comes from a female donor with papillary thyroid cancer or a benign thyroid nodule (not recorded which). Some clones in this sample may be carry-over from other donors' samples.

This rearrangement joins TRBV11-2 to TRBJ2-3, with TRBD1 identical over 9 bases. This CDR3 is built from 14 residues. V trimming: 5 bases; J trimming: 4 bases; junction bases outside the gene matches: 4. Germline loops: CDR1 SGHAT, CDR2 FQNNGV. The chain's CDR3 is CASSRRQGADTQYF. The DNA for the CDR3 is TGTGCCAGCAGCCGAAGACAGGGGGCAGATACGCAGTATTTT.

In its sample, this clone was seen many times. Other nucleotide sequences in the sample specify the same CDR3. The chain couples TRBV29-1 to TRBJ2-1; 9 bases line up with TRBD1. Trimming removed 3 bases from V and 5 bases from J; junction bases left unmatched: 2. There are 13 residues in the CDR3. CDR1 and CDR2 from the germline V gene are SQVTM and ANQGSEA. The DNA for the CDR3 is TGCAGCGTTGAGAGGGACAGGGACAATGAGCAGTTCTTC. Translating it yields CSVERDRDNEQFF.

By proportion, this clone is medium-sized. This sample includes further DNA sequences coding for the same CDR3. The chain has TRBV6-1 and TRBJ2-7, with 8 positions matching TRBD2. V shed 5 bases and J 2 bases; nucleotides not matched to a gene: 14. CDR1 and CDR2 (germline): MNHNS, SASEGT. The CDR3 is 17 amino acids. CDR3 in amino acids: CASSRKAGGSGPYEQYF. The CDR3 DNA reads TGTGCCAGCAGTCGGAAGGCGGGGGGTTCAGGGCCCTACGAGCAGTACTTC.

The chain uses TRBV30 and TRBJ1-6; TRBD1 might be the D (6 bases). Trimming cost V 2 bases and J 6 bases, with 14 bases left between them. There are 15 residues in the CDR3. Germline lookup yields CDR1 GTSNPN and CDR2 SVGIG (reference sequence). The CDR3 sequence is CAWSIYGGRNSPLHF. CDR3 DNA sequence: TGTGCCTGGAGTATCTACGGGGGCCGTAATTCACCCCTCCACTTT. Using reference TRBV30 and TRBJ1-6 for the parts outside the CDR3, the full variable domain is SQTIHQWPATLVQPVGSPLSLECTVEGTSNPNLYWYRQAAGRGLQLLFYSVGIGQISSEVPQNLSASRPQDRQFILSSKKLLLSDSGFYLCAWSIYGGRNSPLHFGNGTRLTVT.

This clone was picked up many times. V gene TRBV15 combines with J gene TRBJ2-3; D gene unclear. Germline lookup yields CDR1 LNHNV and CDR2 YYDKDF (reference sequence). The ends were cut back, 1 base at V and 4 bases at J, with 6 bases in the middle. The CDR3 has 13 residues. The CDR3 spells CATSRGVPDTQYF. CDR3 nucleotide sequence: TGTGCCACCAGCAGAGGAGTGCCAGATACGCAGTATTTT.

As concerns this clone: The junction departs from germline at one end; a sequencing error may be responsible. The CDR3 here is CASPPRRGDPYEHYF. DNA of the CDR3: TGTGCCAGCCCACCACGGCGAGGGGATCCCTACGAGCATTACTTC. V and J are TRBV18 and TRBJ2-7, with D perhaps given as TRBD1 or TRBD2 (5 bases each). The CDR3 runs to 15 residues. Per the germline V gene, CDR1 is KGHSH and CDR2 is LQKENI.